This entry lists 27 T cell receptor beta chains sequenced from one sample in a study of shared clonotypes between healthy human individuals. Profiling relied on immunoSEQ multiplex PCR, and the TCRdb table lists in-frame clones only, not all of them. Among about 490,000 clones listed, 60% to 85% were seen once. Sequencing was done on a sample of PBMCs. These receptors were obtained from a woman in her thirties or forties in good health. Some clones in this sample may be carry-over from other donors' samples.

This clone occurred a few times. The chain employs TRBV7-8 and TRBJ1-4; 9 bases align to TRBD1. Germline V gene data show CDR1 as SGHVS and CDR2 as FQNEAQ. The CDR3 covers 13 residues. The ends lost 5 bases at V and 8 bases at J; junction bases unmatched: 3. The CDR3 DNA sequence: TGTGCCAGCAGCAGACAGGGGGACGAAAAACTGTTTTTT. As protein: CASSRQGDEKLFF.

The rearrangement joins TRBV7-2 to TRBJ2-5; TRBD2 agrees at 12 bases. Trimming cost V 6 bases and J 3 bases; bases outside gene matches: 5. CDR1 is SGHTA and CDR2 is FQGNSA in the germline V gene. The CDR3 totals 15 residues. This chain's CDR3 is CASRYRLAGEETQYF. The CDR3 DNA follows: TGTGCCAGCAGATACCGACTAGCGGGAGAAGAGACCCAGTACTTC.

The chain joins TRBV7-3 to TRBJ2-7, with D maybe TRBD2 (6 bases). V shed 5 bases and J shed 2 bases, with 13 bases lying between them. The CDR3 length is 14 residues. Germline lookup yields CDR1 SGHTA and CDR2 FQGTGA. CDR3: CASSPQGGAYEQYF. The DNA for the CDR3 is TGTGCCAGCAGCCCCCAGGGAGGTGCCTACGAGCAGTACTTC.

V and J are TRBV2 and TRBJ1-2; tentative D call: TRBD1 (5 bases). V was shortened by 1 base and J by 2 bases, with 8 bases between the two germline ends. The CDR3 runs 14 residues. Germline V gene sequence: CDR1 SNHLY, CDR2 FYNNEI. The CDR3 sequence is CASSEGAGNYGYTF. The CDR3, as DNA: TGTGCCAGCAGTGAAGGGGCAGGGAACTATGGCTACACCTTC.

This clone has a handful of counts. The genes are TRBV7-3 and TRBJ2-5; D possibly matches TRBD1 or TRBD2 (5 bases each). Trimming shortened V by 1 base and J by 4 bases, and 13 bases separated the two germline ends. Per the germline V gene, CDR1 is SGHTA and CDR2 is FQGTGA. This CDR3 comprises 15 residues. The CDR3 spells CASSLMGERGETQYF. CDR3 coding DNA: TGTGCCAGCAGCTTAATGGGGGAACGGGGAGAGACCCAGTACTTC. Based on the CDR3 plus reference TRBV7-3 and TRBJ2-5, the full variable domain is GAGVSQTPSNKVTEKGKYVELRCDPISGHTALYWYRQSLGQGPEFLIYFQGTGAADDSGLPNDRFFAVRPEGSVSTLKIQRTERGDSAVYLCASSLMGERGETQYFGPGTRLLVL.

This chain connects TRBV4-3 to TRBJ2-1; 7 bases align to TRBD1. The CDR3 is 15 amino acids. Trimming removed 1 base from V and 0 bases from J; junction bases left unmatched: 0. CDR1 LGHNA and CDR2 YSLEER come from the germline V gene. This CDR3 reads CASSQGTGSYNEQFF. The CDR3 DNA reads TGCGCCAGCAGCCAAGGGACAGGCTCCTACAATGAGCAGTTCTTC.

This clone was counted ten times or more. V is TRBV15 and J is TRBJ2-7, with TRBD1 matching 8 bases. The V segment lost 3 bases and the J segment 2 bases; nucleotides outside the gene matches: 12. The CDR3 is 17 amino acids. The germline CDR1 and CDR2 sequences are LNHNV and YYDKDF (reference sequence). CDR3 coding DNA: TGTGCCACCAGCAGGCCCCCAAGACAGGGGATTCCCTACGAGCAGTACTTC. It encodes CATSRPPRQGIPYEQYF.

At least ten counts were recorded for this clone. At the DNA level, this CDR3 is encoded by other sequences in the same sample as well. The genes are TRBV19 and TRBJ1-1, with a weak D call TRBD1 (6 bases). The CDR3 runs 15 residues. V was clipped by 7 bases and J by 0 bases, with 15 bases between them. Germline V gene data show CDR1 as LNHDA and CDR2 as SQIVND (reference sequence). In nucleotides, the CDR3 is TGTGCCAGTACCCCCCAGGGGCACTTGAACACTGAAGCTTTCTTT. Protein sequence: CASTPQGHLNTEAFF.

The V and J genes are TRBV2 and TRBJ2-3, with TRBD2 matching 11 bases. This CDR3 is 16 amino acids long. Germline CDR1 reads SNHLY; CDR2 reads FYNNEI. The trim removed 4 bases at V and 4 bases at J, leaving 7 bases unmatched. CDR3 loop: CASSAFSGRVPDTQYF. CDR3 DNA sequence: TGTGCCAGCAGTGCCTTTAGCGGGAGGGTACCAGATACGCAGTATTTT.

This chain uses TRBV19 with TRBJ2-2; D is uncertain. The CDR3 sequence is 13 residues long. Trimming stripped 9 bases from V and 6 bases from J, with 14 bases between. Germline V gives CDR1 LNHDA, CDR2 SQIVND (reference sequence). In nucleotides, the CDR3 is TGTGCCAGCAGGTCCAGTGCTGCCGGGGAGCTGTTTTTT. This codes for CASRSSAAGELFF.

The chain recombines TRBV1 with TRBJ2-7; no check of the table's D call, TRBD2, against the DNA was made. TRBV1 is shown as a pseudogene. The CDR3 spans 17 residues. The CDR3 DNA sequence: TGCACCAGCAGCCGACGACTACGGGCTAGCGGCTCCTACGAGCAGTACTTC. Translating it yields CTSSRRLRASGSYEQYF.

The CDR3, as DNA: TGTGCCAGCAGTTCCCCGGGACTAGTTCGACTACTCAATGAGCAGTTCTTC. Encoded protein: CASSSPGLVRLLNEQFF. The chain employs TRBV28 and TRBJ2-1; the match to TRBD2 covers 8 bases. Losses at the gene ends were 4 bases for V and 6 bases for J; bases not matched to a gene: 14. The germline V gene encodes CDR1 MDHEN and CDR2 SYDVKM. The CDR3 runs 17 residues.

The chain uses TRBV28 and TRBJ2-7; the D gene is possibly TRBD1 (8 bases). The germline gives CDR1 MDHEN, CDR2 SYDVKM. The length of the CDR3 is 13 residues. V lost 6 bases and J lost 7, with 16 bases in between. CDR3 coding DNA: TGTGCCAGCAGCTACCCACAGGGGGGGGAGCAGTACTTC. It specifies CASSYPQGGEQYF. The full variable domain, completed using reference TRBV28 and TRBJ2-7, is DVKVTQSSRYLVKRTGEKVFLECVQDMDHENMFWYRQDPGLGLRLIYFSYDVKMKEKGDIPEGYSVSREKKERFSLILESASTNQTSMYLCASSYPQGGEQYFGPGTRLTVT.

This clone was counted ten times or more. Other nucleotide sequences in the sample specify the same CDR3. This chain joins TRBV11-2 and TRBJ2-7; no clear D gene. The germline CDR1 and CDR2 sequences are SGHAT and FQNNGV. The CDR3 loop spans 14 amino acids. Trimming took off 0 bases at V and 4 bases at J, with 10 bases between the two ends. The CDR3 reads CASSLDPQVYEQYF. The CDR3 DNA follows: TGTGCCAGCAGCTTAGATCCGCAGGTATACGAGCAGTACTTC.

The rearrangement links TRBV19 to TRBJ2-1; D not certain. With 2 bases removed from V and 1 base from J, the gap between germline ends came to 9 bases. Germline V gene lookup returns CDR1 LNHDA and CDR2 SQIVND (reference sequence). The CDR3 contains 15 residues. CDR3 protein: CASSISHVSYNEQFF. The CDR3 DNA reads as TGTGCCAGTAGTATAAGCCATGTATCCTACAATGAGCAGTTCTTC.

The chain joins TRBV28 to TRBJ1-1, with 11 bases aligning to TRBD1. The CDR3 loop spans 16 amino acids. J was trimmed by 4 bases and V by 3 bases; bases with no gene match: 7. Germline-derived CDR1 and CDR2 are MDHEN and SYDVKM. The CDR3 is CASSFFSDRGLTEAFF. The CDR3 DNA reads TGTGCCAGCAGTTTTTTTTCGGACAGGGGGCTCACTGAAGCTTTCTTT.

This clone was counted a single time. V is TRBV18 and J is TRBJ2-3, with D tentatively TRBD2 (6 bases). Germline assignment: CDR1 KGHSH and CDR2 LQKENI. The ends were cut back, 6 bases at V and 6 bases at J, with 16 bases in the middle. The CDR3 sequence is 14 residues long. In DNA form, the CDR3 reads TGTGCCAGCTCTCGGGAGCCCCGGCGGGATACGCAGTATTTT. Its translation is CASSREPRRDTQYF.

The chain combines TRBV7-9 with TRBJ2-7, with D perhaps matching TRBD1 or TRBD2 (7 bases each). V dropped 4 bases and J dropped 6 bases, with 16 bases sitting between them. The V gene's germline CDR1 is SEHNR and CDR2 FQNEAQ (reference sequence). The CDR3 consists of 14 residues. The CDR3 nucleotides are TGTGCCAGCAGCTCAACCAGGGGGGAGGGCGAGCAGTACTTC. This translates into CASSSTRGEGEQYF.

A few counts support this clone. V is TRBV9 and J is TRBJ2-7, with a tentative D call TRBD1 (5 bases). Germline CDR1 reads SGDLS; CDR2 reads YYNGEE. Trimming took off 4 bases at V and 6 bases at J, with 11 bases between the two ends. The CDR3 has 12 amino acids. The CDR3 DNA follows: TGTGCCAGCAGCCCTGGTGGGGCCGAGCAGTACTTC. It is translated as CASSPGGAEQYF.

The V and J genes are TRBV30 and TRBJ2-7; D is ambiguous. V lost 0 bases and J lost 7, with 7 bases in between. Germline CDR1 reads GTSNPN; CDR2 reads SVGIG (reference sequence). The CDR3 loop spans 11 amino acids. CDR3 sequence (DNA): TGTGCCTGGAGTGTAGGTCAAGAGCAGTACTTC. Translation gives CAWSVGQEQYF.

This chain joins TRBV6-4 and TRBJ2-1, with TRBD1 as a possible D gene (5 bases). The V and J ends lost 2 bases and 0 bases respectively, with 8 bases between them. The germline V gene encodes CDR1 MRHNA and CDR2 SNTAGT. CDR3 length equals 15 residues. The CDR3 coding sequence is TGTGCCAGCAGTGACGACAGAAGCTCCTACAATGAGCAGTTCTTC. Translating gives CASSDDRSSYNEQFF.

J is TRBJ2-1 and V is TRBV6-5, with D possibly matching TRBD2 (6 bases). The CDR3 has 14 residues. Trimming pared 11 bases from V and 9 bases from J, leaving 23 bases between. Germline lookup yields CDR1 MNHEY and CDR2 SVGAGI. Here the CDR3 DNA reads TGTGCCGTGGGTGTAGTGGGGCGGGAAGGTGAGCAGTTCTTC. It is translated as CAVGVVGREGEQFF.

The V gene is TRBV7-3, the J gene TRBJ2-1; D is perhaps TRBD2 (5 bases). Germline CDR1 SGHTA, CDR2 FQGTGA. The CDR3 has 17 amino acids. V was clipped by 1 base and J by 1 base, with 14 bases between them. The CDR3 region has the DNA TGTGCCAGCAGCTTAAATTCACCGGGGAGTTCCTACAATGAGCAGTTCTTC. Amino acids: CASSLNSPGSSYNEQFF.

This rearrangement joins TRBV11-3 to TRBJ2-2; 12 bases match TRBD2. This CDR3 region has 16 residues. V was clipped by 2 bases and J by 4 bases; unmatched bases: 2. From germline, CDR1 is SGHNT and CDR2 YENEEA. CDR3 sequence (DNA): TGTGCCAGCAGCTTACCTAGCGGGAGGGTCACCGGGGAGCTGTTTTTT. This sequence encodes CASSLPSGRVTGELFF. The variable domain in full, with the rest retrieved from reference TRBV11-3 and TRBJ2-2, is EAGVVQSPRYKIIEKKQPVAFWCNPISGHNTLYWYLQNLGQGPELLIRYENEEAVDDSQLPKDRFSAERLKGVDSTLKIQPAELGDSAVYLCASSLPSGRVTGELFFGEGSRLTVL.

V usage is TRBV7-9 and J usage is TRBJ1-3, with D perhaps TRBD1 (5 bases). V lost 6 bases, J lost 0 bases, and 15 bases lay in between. The germline V gene has CDR1 SEHNR and CDR2 FQNEAQ (reference sequence). There are 16 residues in the CDR3. Here the CDR3 DNA reads TGTGCCAGCAGTAGGGGCGGAAGCTACTCTGGAAACACCATATATTTT. Its protein is CASSRGGSYSGNTIYF. Full variable domain (outside the CDR3, taken from reference TRBV7-9 and TRBJ1-3): DTGVSQNPRHKITKRGQNVTFRCDPISEHNRLYWYRQTLGQGPEFLTYFQNEAQLEKSRLLSDRFSAERPKGSFSTLEIQRTEQGDSAMYLCASSRGGSYSGNTIYFGEGSWLTVV.

The chain carries TRBV2 and TRBJ1-3; 8 bases agree with TRBD1. The CDR3 has 15 amino acids. Germline loops: CDR1 SNHLY, CDR2 FYNNEI. J gave up 2 bases and V 5 bases, and 5 bases lay outside the gene matches. The CDR3 reads CASSPDRAAGNTIYF. The CDR3 DNA reads as TGTGCCAGCAGTCCGGACAGGGCGGCTGGAAACACCATATATTTT.

Concerning this clone: Other DNA sequences in the same sample also yield this CDR3. The DNA of the CDR3 is TGTGCCAGCAGCGTAGGAGGGAGCACAGATACGCAGTATTTT. Residues: CASSVGGSTDTQYF. V gene TRBV9 combines with J gene TRBJ2-3; D is possibly TRBD2 (5 bases). CDR1 and CDR2 (germline): SGDLS, YYNGEE. The CDR3 contains 14 residues. V lost 0 bases and J 0 bases, leaving 5 bases between the germline ends.